The 32 T cell receptor beta chains reported below all come from one sample, sequenced in a study of T cells in Graves' hyperthyroidism and ophthalmopathy. The source material, RNA transcripts, was used to amplify TCR beta CDR3 regions. During a first-round RT-PCR of the TCR CDR3, the HTBI primer set was used. Each CDR3 protein gets one entry after TCRdb re-called the multiplex PCR reads with MiXCR. This sample carries a few hundred thousand distinct CDR3 sequences, roughly a fifth of them seen once, and the ten largest clones take roughly 52%. The sample comprised blood. The receptors shown here come from a woman between 50 and 59 years old with Graves' hyperthyroidism.

This clonotype was counted many times. The genes are TRBV20-1 and TRBJ2-7; D gene unclear. The germline V gene encodes CDR1 DFQATT and CDR2 SNEGSKA (reference sequence). Trimming took off 7 bases at V and 0 bases at J, with 10 bases between the two ends. The length of the CDR3 is 12 residues. CDR3 DNA sequence: TGCAGTGTAGACGGCGACTCCTACGAGCAGTACTTC. It specifies CSVDGDSYEQYF.

This clonotype has just a few counts. This chain connects TRBV7-9 to TRBJ2-1; 9 positions match TRBD1. Trimming cost V 2 bases and J 5 bases; bases outside gene matches: 1. Germline V gene sequence: CDR1 SEHNR, CDR2 FQNEAQ (reference sequence). The CDR3 has 14 residues. The CDR3 region has the DNA TGTGCCAGCAGCTTAAGGACAGGGGACAATGAGCAGTTCTTC. Protein product: CASSLRTGDNEQFF.

The table lists this clonotype with many counts. CDR3: CASSEGRHLAKNIQYF. The CDR3 bases are TGTGCCAGCAGCGAGGGACGGCACCTAGCCAAAAACATTCAGTACTTC. V is TRBV11-3 and J is TRBJ2-4; the D call may be TRBD1 or TRBD2 (5 bases each). V lost 5 bases, J lost 0 bases, and 14 bases lay in between. This CDR3 contains 16 residues. Germline values: CDR1 SGHNT, CDR2 YENEEA. Full variable domain (rest looked up from reference TRBV11-3 and TRBJ2-4): EAGVVQSPRYKIIEKKQPVAFWCNPISGHNTLYWYLQNLGQGPELLIRYENEEAVDDSQLPKDRFSAERLKGVDSTLKIQPAELGDSAVYLCASSEGRHLAKNIQYFGAGTRLSVL.

This chain links TRBV10-2 with TRBJ2-3; 7 bases are shared with TRBD1. V shed 7 bases and J 1 base; nucleotides not matched to a gene: 2. Germline V gene lookup returns CDR1 WSHSY and CDR2 SAAADI. CDR3 length: 13 residues. CDR3 bases: TGCGCCAGCAAGCAGGGGGGCACAGATACGCAGTATTTT. Residues: CASKQGGTDTQYF.

This clonotype was counted ten times or more. The chain combines TRBV7-2 with TRBJ2-5; D possibly corresponds to TRBD1 (6 bases). Germline CDR1 is SGHTA and CDR2 is FQGNSA. Between the trimmed V and J ends, which lost 4 bases and 5 bases, there was a span of 17 bases. This CDR3 is 15 amino acids long. The CDR3 here is CASSSGPRTGETQYF. The CDR3 DNA reads TGTGCCAGCAGCTCGGGACCGCGAACAGGGGAGACCCAGTACTTC.

J is TRBJ2-1 and V is TRBV10-1, with D tentatively TRBD1 (6 bases). Germline CDR1 and CDR2: WNHNN and SYGVQD (reference sequence). This CDR3 is built from 15 residues. Deletions cut 0 bases from V and 5 bases from J, with 11 bases between. CDR3 protein: CASSESNRAHNEQFF. CDR3 bases: TGCGCCAGCAGTGAGTCGAACAGGGCTCACAATGAGCAGTTCTTC.

Turning to this clonotype: Just one base apart from a much larger clone, this may be a read error. V is TRBV2 and J is TRBJ2-2, with TRBD2 matching 11 bases. Germline CDR1 reads SNHLY; CDR2 reads FYNNEI. The CDR3 is made up of 15 amino acids. The chain's CDR3 is CASRTSGTNIGELFF. Here the CDR3 DNA reads TGTGCCAGCAGGACTAGCGGGACGAACATCGGGGAGCTGTTTTTT.

This clonotype was recorded at least ten times. The J gene is TRBJ1-1, the V gene TRBV5-1; no firm D call. This CDR3 has 14 residues. V lost 0 bases to trimming and J lost 6 bases, with 12 bases between them. Germline lookup yields CDR1 SGHRS and CDR2 YFSETQ. CDR3 DNA: TGCGCCAGCAGCTTGGCACAGTTAGGCGCTGAAGCTTTCTTT. Translating it yields CASSLAQLGAEAFF. Complete variable domain (other parts from reference TRBV5-1 and TRBJ1-1): KAGVTQTPRYLIKTRGQQVTLSCSPISGHRSVSWYQQTPGQGLQFLFEYFSETQRNKGNFPGRFSGRQFSNSRSEMNVSTLELGDSALYLCASSLAQLGAEAFFGQGTRLTVV.

This clonotype was observed many times. The chain has TRBV29-1 and TRBJ2-7; 7 nucleotides match TRBD1. The germline V gene has CDR1 SQVTM and CDR2 ANQGSEA. J was trimmed by 6 bases and V by 4 bases; bases with no gene match: 6. CDR3 length equals 12 residues. In DNA form, the CDR3 reads TGCAGCGTTGGCCAAGACAGGGCCGAGCAGTACTTC. It codes for CSVGQDRAEQYF.

This clonotype was picked up a small number of times. The chain uses TRBV4-1 and TRBJ2-1; D is uncertain. The CDR3 runs 14 residues. The V and J ends lost 0 bases and 2 bases respectively, with 5 bases between them. Germline CDR1 and CDR2: MGHRA and YSYEKL. The CDR3 loop is CASSQDGTYNEQFF. In nucleotides, the CDR3 is TGCGCCAGCAGCCAAGATGGGACCTACAATGAGCAGTTCTTC.

There are a few counts of this clonotype. The chain couples TRBV5-1 to TRBJ2-5; D may be TRBD1 or TRBD2 (6 bases each). V was trimmed by 1 base and J by 4 bases, leaving 14 bases between them. Germline CDR1 is SGHRS and CDR2 is YFSETQ. The CDR3 covers 15 residues. The CDR3 coding sequence is TGCGCCAGCAGCTTGCGGGGGCAGGGAGTAGAGACCCAGTACTTC. Residues: CASSLRGQGVETQYF.

The J gene is TRBJ2-7, the V gene TRBV28; D not certain. This CDR3 has 13 amino acids. Germline V gene lookup returns CDR1 MDHEN and CDR2 SYDVKM. V dropped 6 bases and J dropped 7 bases, with 16 bases sitting between them. The CDR3 DNA reads as TGTGCCAGCAGGCTCACGTGGGCGAGGGAGCAGTACTTC. Residues: CASRLTWAREQYF. The full variable domain, in which reference TRBV28 and TRBJ2-7 provide the parts outside the CDR3, is DVKVTQSSRYLVKRTGEKVFLECVQDMDHENMFWYRQDPGLGLRLIYFSYDVKMKEKGDIPEGYSVSREKKERFSLILESASTNQTSMYLCASRLTWAREQYFGPGTRLTVT.

There are a few counts of this clonotype. Here the CDR3 reads CASSFGGSNNEQFF. The DNA for the CDR3 is TGTGCCAGCAGCTTCGGGGGCTCTAACAATGAGCAGTTCTTC. The chain couples TRBV7-2 to TRBJ2-1, with D perhaps matching TRBD1 or TRBD2 (6 bases each). This CDR3 has 14 residues. From germline, CDR1 is SGHTA and CDR2 FQGNSA. Trimming took off 3 bases at V and 5 bases at J, with 11 bases between the two ends.

The CDR3 protein is CATSRGAGGKNTEAFF. The CDR3, as DNA: TGTGCCACCAGCAGAGGGGCAGGGGGCAAGAACACTGAAGCTTTCTTT. The V gene is TRBV15, the J gene TRBJ1-1; TRBD1 aligns across 8 bases. V was pared by 1 base and J by 1 base, with 5 bases of the junction left unmatched. The CDR3 runs 16 residues. Per the germline V gene, CDR1 is LNHNV and CDR2 is YYDKDF (reference sequence).

This clonotype has ten or more counts. V usage is TRBV9 and J usage is TRBJ2-5; a weak D match, TRBD2 (5 bases). Germline values: CDR1 SGDLS, CDR2 YYNGEE. Trimming stripped 0 bases from V and 5 bases from J, with 11 bases between. The CDR3 has 14 residues. The chain's CDR3 is CASSVEASPETQYF. In DNA form, the CDR3 reads TGTGCCAGCAGCGTAGAGGCTAGCCCGGAGACCCAGTACTTC.

This clonotype was recorded many times. V usage is TRBV3-1 and J usage is TRBJ1-1; D is uncertain. The CDR3 is made up of 13 amino acids. The V gene lost 0 bases and the J gene lost 5 bases, with 7 bases spanning the gap. CDR1 LGHDT and CDR2 YNNKEL come from the germline V gene (reference sequence). As DNA, the CDR3 is TGTGCCAGCAGCCAAGATATGGGGACTGAAGCTTTCTTT. This codes for CASSQDMGTEAFF.

This clonotype occurred a few times. The chain uses TRBV10-2 and TRBJ1-5; possibly TRBD1 for D (5 bases). Trimming removed 6 bases from V and 7 bases from J, with 13 bases in between. The CDR3 is made up of 13 amino acids. Germline V gene lookup returns CDR1 WSHSY and CDR2 SAAADI. DNA for the CDR3: TGCGCCAGCAGCACGGGGGTGGGGCAGCCCCAGCATTTT. This encodes CASSTGVGQPQHF.

Only a few counts were recorded for this clonotype. This chain uses TRBV4-1 with TRBJ1-4, with D maybe TRBD1 (6 bases). Trimming took off 3 bases at V and 4 bases at J, with 9 bases between the two ends. Germline CDR1 MGHRA, CDR2 YSYEKL. The CDR3 loop spans 14 amino acids. CDR3 in DNA: TGCGCCAGCAGCCAGGGGGCTTTTAATGAAAAACTGTTTTTT. Translation: CASSQGAFNEKLFF.

J is TRBJ2-1 and V is TRBV10-3; TRBD2 might be the D (7 bases). Trimming removed 10 bases from V and 9 bases from J, with 22 bases in between. This CDR3 spans 14 amino acids. The germline V gene has CDR1 ENHRY and CDR2 SYGVKD. In nucleotides, the CDR3 is TGTGCCACCGGGGGCCAGCGGGATTTGAGTGAGCAGTTCTTC. Protein sequence: CATGGQRDLSEQFF.

This clonotype was found many times. CDR3 in amino acids: CASSVDVMRGSGYTF. DNA for the CDR3: TGTGCCAGCAGCGTAGATGTTATGAGAGGGAGCGGCTACACCTTC. The V call is TRBV9, the J call TRBJ1-2, with D unclear. The V end was cut by 0 bases, the J end by 8 bases, with 17 bases between. The germline gives CDR1 SGDLS, CDR2 YYNGEE. The CDR3 totals 15 residues.

At least ten counts were recorded for this clonotype. The chain has TRBV6-1 and TRBJ2-7, with 8 positions matching TRBD1. J lost 1 base, V lost 4 bases, and 15 bases had no gene match. The CDR3 has 18 amino acids. CDR1 and CDR2 from the germline V gene are MNHNS and SASEGT. The DNA of the CDR3 is TGTGCCAGCAGTGGCCCATACCCACGGGACAGGTTGTCCTACGAGCAGTACTTC. Its protein product is CASSGPYPRDRLSYEQYF.

The rearrangement uses TRBV9 and TRBJ2-7, with no clear D. The CDR3 contains 15 residues. The V gene's germline CDR1 is SGDLS and CDR2 YYNGEE. Trimming took 4 bases from V and 0 from J, leaving 14 bases between them. In nucleotides, the CDR3 is TGTGCCAGCAGCCCTATGGGCGACAACTCCTACGAGCAGTACTTC. Amino acids: CASSPMGDNSYEQYF.

V usage is TRBV28 and J usage is TRBJ2-1; TRBD2 aligns across 14 bases. Trimming took 6 bases from V and 2 from J; bases not matched to a gene: 12. CDR3 length: 19 residues. Germline values: CDR1 MDHEN, CDR2 SYDVKM. CDR3 amino acids: CASRKRLAGGRGAYNEQFF. For the CDR3, the DNA is TGTGCCAGCAGAAAAAGACTAGCGGGGGGGCGAGGGGCCTACAATGAGCAGTTCTTC.

There are many counts of this clonotype. The gene calls are TRBV28 and TRBJ2-4; 7 bases line up with TRBD1. CDR3 length equals 17 residues. Germline V gives CDR1 MDHEN, CDR2 SYDVKM. The J segment lost 1 base and the V segment lost 2 bases, leaving 8 bases of the junction unmatched. The CDR3 sequence is CASSLALRGQAKNIQYF. The CDR3 coding sequence is TGTGCCAGCAGTTTAGCCCTGAGGGGGCAGGCCAAAAACATTCAGTACTTC.

This clonotype was seen ten or more times. This sequence joins TRBV28 and TRBJ1-5; the D gene is possibly TRBD1 (6 bases). Germline CDR1 and CDR2: MDHEN and SYDVKM. V lost 2 bases, J lost 2 bases, and 10 bases lay in between. This CDR3 region has 15 residues. In DNA form, the CDR3 reads TGTGCCAGCAGTTTACCCAGGGGAGGCAATCAGCCCCAGCATTTT. Amino acid sequence: CASSLPRGGNQPQHF. Supplemented by reference TRBV28 and TRBJ1-5, the full variable domain reads DVKVTQSSRYLVKRTGEKVFLECVQDMDHENMFWYRQDPGLGLRLIYFSYDVKMKEKGDIPEGYSVSREKKERFSLILESASTNQTSMYLCASSLPRGGNQPQHFGDGTRLSIL.

This clonotype was detected ten times or more. The CDR3 region has the DNA TGTGCCAGCAGCCAAGCTGCAGGGCGCCAGCCCCAGCATTTT. It yields the protein CASSQAAGRQPQHF. The rearrangement links TRBV3-1 to TRBJ1-5, with a tentative D call TRBD1 (5 bases). Deletions cut 1 base from V and 7 bases from J, with 11 bases between. The CDR3 covers 14 residues. Germline V gives CDR1 LGHDT, CDR2 YNNKEL (reference sequence).

This clonotype was recorded many times. The chain couples TRBV2 to TRBJ2-1; 10 nucleotides match TRBD2. After removal of 4 bases from V and 9 bases from J, the junction contained 15 bases not matched to a gene. Germline V gene data show CDR1 as SNHLY and CDR2 as FYNNEI. This CDR3 comprises 17 residues. In DNA, the CDR3 is TGTGCCAGCAGTGCTTTTATTGTTCTAGCGGGAGTGGGTGAGCAGTTCTTC. This codes for CASSAFIVLAGVGEQFF.

This clonotype was seen many times. This rearrangement joins TRBV10-3 to TRBJ1-1, with a possible D match to TRBD1 (5 bases). The CDR3 is 14 residues long. Germline CDR1 and CDR2: ENHRY and SYGVKD. Trimming took 6 bases from V and 1 from J, leaving 12 bases between them. The CDR3 spells CAIRGRGENTEAFF. CDR3 in DNA: TGTGCCATCAGGGGCCGAGGGGAGAACACTGAAGCTTTCTTT.

This clonotype was observed a few times. The gene calls are TRBV19 and TRBJ2-1, with no clear D. The V and J ends lost 3 bases and 1 base respectively, with 10 bases between them. Germline loops: CDR1 LNHDA, CDR2 SQIVND (reference sequence). The CDR3 has 15 residues. The CDR3 DNA sequence: TGTGCCAGTAGTATGAGAAGGGTATCCTACAATGAGCAGTTCTTC. Translation: CASSMRRVSYNEQFF.

Only one count was recorded for this clonotype. V is TRBV7-2 and J is TRBJ2-7; TRBD2 might be the D (5 bases). Per germline, CDR1 SGHTA and CDR2 FQGNSA. The CDR3 is made up of 14 amino acids. The germline V and J ends were trimmed by 1 base and 5 bases, with 12 bases remaining between them. The CDR3 region has the DNA TGTGCCAGCAGCTTAGGGGGAGAGGGCGACGAGCAGTACTTC. Residues: CASSLGGEGDEQYF.

This clonotype was counted many times. The V call is TRBV11-1, the J call TRBJ2-3; 9 positions agree with TRBD1. The CDR3 contains 16 residues. V lost 1 base and J lost 2; bases outside the gene matches: 4. The V gene's germline CDR1 is SGHAT and CDR2 FQDESV (reference sequence). As DNA, the CDR3 is TGTGCCAGCAGCTTAGAATGGGACAGGGACACAGATACGCAGTATTTT. This gives the protein CASSLEWDRDTDTQYF. The complete variable domain, with remaining parts taken from reference TRBV11-1 and TRBJ2-3, reads EAEVAQSPRYKITEKSQAVAFWCDPISGHATLYWYRQILGQGPELLVQFQDESVVDDSQLPKDRFSAERLKGVDSTLKIQPAELGDSAMYLCASSLEWDRDTDTQYFGPGTRLTVL.

This clonotype was counted ten times or more. The rearrangement uses TRBV15 and TRBJ1-1, with D possibly being TRBD1 (5 bases). V was shortened by 2 bases and J by 4 bases, with 14 bases between the two germline ends. Germline loops: CDR1 LNHNV, CDR2 YYDKDF (reference sequence). CDR3 size: 15 residues. For the CDR3, the DNA is TGTGCCACCAGCAGACCAGGGACGGGCGGCACTGAAGCTTTCTTT. It yields the protein CATSRPGTGGTEAFF.